The 22 T cell receptor beta chains listed next were all sequenced from one sample in a study of blood T cell repertoires in COVID-19. Assay: immunoSEQ multiplex PCR; the TCRdb copy retains only in-frame clones and omits some. The sample contains some 70,000 clones, around nine tenths of which appear only once. The material sequenced was peripheral blood. The receptor source for this set is a man in his forties or fifties with active COVID-19.

The rearrangement joins TRBV10-3 to TRBJ1-3; D uncertain. The V end lost 4 bases, the J end lost 1 base, and 11 bases lay between the germline ends. This CDR3 spans 15 amino acids. Germline CDR1 and CDR2: ENHRY and SYGVKD. The CDR3 region has the DNA TGTGCCATCAGTGCGGTAGAAAAATCTGGAAACACCATATATTTT. It encodes CAISAVEKSGNTIYF.

The V gene is TRBV11-3, the J gene TRBJ2-2; 10 bases are shared with TRBD1. Germline lookup yields CDR1 SGHNT and CDR2 YENEEA. Trimming removed 3 bases from V and 2 bases from J; junction bases left unmatched: 3. This CDR3 region has 16 residues. The CDR3 region is CASSFGQGVNTGELFF. The CDR3 coding sequence is TGTGCCAGCAGCTTCGGACAGGGGGTTAACACCGGGGAGCTGTTTTTT.

This chain links TRBV18 with TRBJ1-5, with D perhaps TRBD1 (5 bases). Germline CDR1 reads KGHSH; CDR2 reads LQKENI. CDR3 length: 15 amino acids. V was pared by 2 bases and J by 7 bases, with 15 bases between. In DNA, the CDR3 is TGTGCCAGCTCACCAGCGCAGGGTGAAGGACAGCCCCAGCATTTT. This encodes CASSPAQGEGQPQHF.

The chain uses TRBV10-3 and TRBJ1-2; maybe TRBD1 (6 bases). V was cut by 11 bases and J by 5 bases, with 21 bases left in between. This CDR3 region has 14 residues. The germline CDR1 and CDR2 sequences are ENHRY and SYGVKD. The CDR3 nucleotides read TGTGCCGTGTACTCAGGGGACCCGCCGTATGGCTACACCTTC. Its translation is CAVYSGDPPYGYTF.

The genes are TRBV5-6 and TRBJ1-1, with D possibly matching TRBD1 (5 bases). The V gene's germline CDR1 is SGHDT and CDR2 YYEEEE. CDR3 length: 15 residues. V was clipped by 0 bases and J by 1 base, with 10 bases between them. The CDR3 DNA sequence: TGTGCCAGCAGCTTGGAGGGGATAGGGAACACTGAAGCTTTCTTT. This gives the protein CASSLEGIGNTEAFF.

The V gene is TRBV4-3, the J gene TRBJ2-1; 9 bases are shared with TRBD2. The CDR3 is 15 amino acids. Looked up from germline, CDR1 is LGHNA and CDR2 is YSLEER. The junction had 8 bases not matched to a gene; V was cut back by 1 base and J by 10 bases. CDR3 nucleotide sequence: TGCGCCAGCAGCCAAGTAGCGGGGGCCCCGCGGGAGCAGTTCTTC. As protein: CASSQVAGAPREQFF.

This chain connects TRBV6-5 to TRBJ2-1; the D gene is possibly TRBD1 (5 bases). V gave up 1 base and J gave up 6 bases, with 13 bases separating them. CDR1 is MNHEY, CDR2 SVGAGI, per germline. There are 15 residues in the CDR3. DNA of the CDR3: TGTGCCAGCAGTTACTGGGGAAAAGGGGTCAATGAGCAGTTCTTC. Encoded protein: CASSYWGKGVNEQFF.

This clone appeared a single time. The chain combines TRBV7-8 with TRBJ2-7, with D tentatively TRBD2 (5 bases). V shed 3 bases and J shed 0 bases, with 21 bases lying between them. Germline CDR1 is SGHVS and CDR2 is FQNEAQ. The CDR3 sequence is 18 residues long. The CDR3 DNA is TGTGCCAGCAGCTTGACTCCCCTCGGGCGGGCGTACTCCTACGAGCAGTACTTC. It yields the protein CASSLTPLGRAYSYEQYF.

V is TRBV9 and J is TRBJ2-1; TRBD1 matches 7 bases. V shed 3 bases and J 2 bases; nucleotides not matched to a gene: 8. The CDR3 totals 16 residues. Germline V gene sequence: CDR1 SGDLS, CDR2 YYNGEE. CDR3 DNA sequence: TGTGCCAGCAGCGGAGGGGGCCAGCTTCCCTACAATGAGCAGTTCTTC. Amino acids: CASSGGGQLPYNEQFF.

This clone has more than one count but fewer than ten. The chain is built from TRBV28 and TRBJ2-5, with TRBD2 as a possible D gene (5 bases). Germline V CDR1 and CDR2: MDHEN, SYDVKM. V was clipped by 2 bases and J by 3 bases, with 16 bases between them. CDR3 length: 16 amino acids. The CDR3 reads CASSLGGLAEEETQYF. The DNA for the CDR3 is TGTGCCAGCAGTTTAGGCGGTCTAGCTGAGGAAGAGACCCAGTACTTC.

The V gene is TRBV27, the J gene TRBJ1-1, with D tentatively TRBD1 (5 bases). This CDR3 is built from 15 residues. V was trimmed by 5 bases and J by 7 bases, leaving 20 bases between them. Germline V lookup: CDR1 MNHEY, CDR2 SMNVEV (reference sequence). CDR3 region: CASSGRTRAPVEAFF. The CDR3 DNA reads TGTGCCAGCAGTGGACGGACAAGGGCACCCGTTGAAGCTTTCTTT.

The chain links TRBV2 to TRBJ1-4; no definite D call. V was pared by 2 bases and J by 0 bases, with 7 bases between. Germline loops: CDR1 SNHLY, CDR2 FYNNEI. This CDR3 is built from 15 residues. The CDR3 reads CASSEQDPTNEKLFF. The CDR3 nucleotides are TGTGCCAGCAGTGAACAGGATCCAACTAATGAAAAACTGTTTTTT.

In this sample, this clone turned up a few times. This chain links TRBV6-5 with TRBJ2-7; a possible D gene is TRBD2 (6 bases). This CDR3 is built from 13 residues. The V end lost 4 bases, the J end lost 2 bases, and 9 bases lay between the germline ends. Germline CDR1 MNHEY, CDR2 SVGAGI. Here the CDR3 reads CASSSEGPYEQYF. CDR3 DNA: TGTGCCAGCAGTTCGGAGGGGCCCTACGAGCAGTACTTC.

The chain recombines TRBV19 with TRBJ1-1; 7 nucleotides line up with TRBD1. This CDR3 has 17 residues. Germline lookup yields CDR1 LNHDA and CDR2 SQIVND (reference sequence). Trimming took 2 bases from V and 3 from J; bases not matched to a gene: 12. CDR3 coding DNA: TGTGCCAGTAGTATAAGGGGGACAGCCTACCGGGACACTGAAGCTTTCTTT. This encodes CASSIRGTAYRDTEAFF.

A few counts support this clone. This chain links TRBV11-2 with TRBJ1-2, with D possibly TRBD1 on 5 matching bases. This CDR3 has 17 residues. CDR1 and CDR2 from the germline V gene are SGHAT and FQNNGV. V lost 0 bases and J lost 6, with 20 bases in between. The CDR3 region is CASSLDRFSPGSNGYTF. The CDR3 nucleotides are TGTGCCAGCAGCTTAGACCGGTTCTCCCCAGGGTCAAATGGCTACACCTTC.

The chain couples TRBV6-5 to TRBJ2-1, with D maybe TRBD2 (5 bases). The CDR3 runs to 14 residues. V lost 3 bases to trimming and J lost 10 bases, with 16 bases between them. Germline assignment: CDR1 MNHEY and CDR2 SVGAGI. CDR3 sequence (DNA): TGTGCCAGCAGTTATCTCGCCGGGGATCGAGAGCAGTTCTTC. Amino acid sequence: CASSYLAGDREQFF.

The V gene is TRBV27, the J gene TRBJ1-2; 8 bases align to TRBD1. The CDR3 runs 18 residues. Losses at the gene ends were 0 bases for V and 3 bases for J; bases not matched to a gene: 12. Per germline, CDR1 MNHEY and CDR2 SMNVEV (reference sequence). The CDR3 region has the DNA TGTGCCAGCAGTTTATCTGGGACAGGCGGACCCTTTTACTATGGCTACACCTTC. It translates to CASSLSGTGGPFYYGYTF.

The chain joins TRBV7-2 to TRBJ2-1, with 7 nucleotides matching TRBD1. This CDR3 spans 16 amino acids. J gave up 0 bases and V 6 bases, and 8 bases lay outside the gene matches. Germline CDR1 reads SGHTA; CDR2 reads FQGNSA. The CDR3 here is CASRDLGTVSYNEQFF. DNA of the CDR3: TGTGCCAGCAGGGACTTAGGGACAGTCTCCTACAATGAGCAGTTCTTC.

The V gene is TRBV7-9, the J gene TRBJ1-1, with a weak D call TRBD1 (6 bases). From germline, CDR1 is SEHNR and CDR2 FQNEAQ (reference sequence). The CDR3 covers 15 residues. V gave up 5 bases and J gave up 1 base, with 14 bases separating them. In DNA form, the CDR3 reads TGTGCCAGCAGCATCAGACAGGCCGGGAACACTGAAGCTTTCTTT. Encoded protein: CASSIRQAGNTEAFF.

The chain joins TRBV6-2 or TRBV6-3 to TRBJ1-1, with 7 bases fitting TRBD1. CDR3 size: 13 residues. J was trimmed by 4 bases and V by 5 bases; bases with no gene match: 4. CDR1 and CDR2 (germline): MNHEY, SVGEGT. The CDR3 region has the DNA TGTGCCAGCAGTCAAGGGGGCCTCACTGAAGCTTTCTTT. Translation: CASSQGGLTEAFF.

The chain recombines TRBV28 with TRBJ2-7; D perhaps matches TRBD1 (6 bases). V was clipped by 4 bases and J by 0 bases, with 10 bases between them. The CDR3 has 14 residues. Germline-derived CDR1 and CDR2 are MDHEN and SYDVKM. The CDR3 reads CASSWGQNSYEQYF. In nucleotides, the CDR3 is TGTGCCAGCAGTTGGGGACAAAACTCCTACGAGCAGTACTTC.

V gene TRBV19 combines with J gene TRBJ2-1; TRBD2 aligns across 12 bases. The CDR3 contains 17 residues. The ends lost 5 bases at V and 8 bases at J; junction bases unmatched: 13. Looked up from germline, CDR1 is LNHDA and CDR2 is SQIVND (reference sequence). CDR3 region: CASSVRLAGAILHEQFF. The CDR3 DNA reads as TGTGCCAGTAGTGTCCGACTAGCGGGAGCCATCCTCCATGAGCAGTTCTTC.